What follows are 16 T cell receptor beta chains derived from one specimen sequenced in a study of cytomegalovirus exposure and HLA in healthy donors (dated by TCRdb to 2017 to 2019). Receptor libraries were prepared by the immunoSEQ multiplex PCR assay. The multiplex PCR relied on a mix of 60 forward primers for TCR Vbeta segments and 13 reverse primers for TCR Jbeta segments. TCRdb retrieved this table from immuneACCESS and kept in-frame rearrangements only. Not all clones are present; in checked studies, unresolved V genes account for under half, and no reason is known for the remainder. The sample profile shows about 190,000 clones; roughly nine tenths of them were found once. Roughly 0.98% of the sample is in the top ten clones. The material sequenced was PBMCs. The receptors were gathered from a boy between 2 and 15 years old in good health and CMV-seronegative.

The V gene is TRBV19, the J gene TRBJ2-2, with D uncertain. The V gene lost 3 bases and the J gene lost 7 bases, with 15 bases spanning the gap. This CDR3 is built from 15 residues. Germline CDR1 LNHDA, CDR2 SQIVND (reference sequence). CDR3 amino acids: CASSIGHLAGGELFF. In nucleotides, the CDR3 is TGTGCCAGTAGTATCGGTCACTTAGCCGGCGGGGAGCTGTTTTTT.

The chain is built from TRBV5-3 and TRBJ2-7, with D maybe TRBD1 (5 bases). TRBV5-3 is flagged as an ORF with uncertain function. Trimming stripped 4 bases from V and 1 base from J, with 21 bases between. The CDR3 consists of 17 residues. The CDR3 region is CARSPQRSGCNSYEQYF. The CDR3 DNA is TGTGCCAGAAGCCCCCAGAGGTCAGGGTGCAATTCCTACGAGCAGTACTTC.

The genes are TRBV13 and TRBJ2-7; D remains unclear. This CDR3 region has 14 residues. From germline, CDR1 is PRHDT and CDR2 FYEKMQ (reference sequence). Trimming took 3 bases from V and 2 from J, leaving 11 bases between them. As DNA, the CDR3 is TGTGCCAGCAGCTTCGGTAGTCTCGCCTACGAGCAGTACTTC. Translated, it gives CASSFGSLAYEQYF.

This chain uses TRBV19 with TRBJ1-5, with D maybe TRBD1 (6 bases). The CDR3 has 13 residues. With 7 bases removed from V and 1 base from J, the gap between germline ends came to 8 bases. In germline, CDR1 is LNHDA, CDR2 SQIVND (reference sequence). The CDR3 DNA is TGTGCCAGTACCGACAGGAGCAATCAGCCCCAGCATTTT. Translating gives CASTDRSNQPQHF.

J is TRBJ2-7 and V is TRBV5-4, with TRBD2 matching over 7 bases. The CDR3 is made up of 13 amino acids. CDR1 is SGHNT and CDR2 is YYREEE in the germline V gene (reference sequence). After removal of 0 bases from V and 3 bases from J, the junction contained 0 bases not matched to a gene. Here the CDR3 reads CASSLGEGYEQYF. In nucleotides, the CDR3 is TGTGCCAGCAGCTTGGGGGAGGGCTACGAGCAGTACTTC. Supplemented by reference TRBV5-4 and TRBJ2-7, the full variable domain reads ETGVTQSPTHLIKTRGQQVTLRCSSQSGHNTVSWYQQALGQGPQFIFQYYREEENGRGNFPPRFSGLQFPNYSSELNVNALELDDSALYLCASSLGEGYEQYFGPGTRLTVT.

This clone was observed a handful of times. J is TRBJ2-1 and V is TRBV9; 9 bases map to TRBD2. The CDR3 is made up of 15 amino acids. Germline CDR1 reads SGDLS; CDR2 reads YYNGEE. The V segment lost 0 bases and the J segment 7 bases; nucleotides outside the gene matches: 5. Here the CDR3 DNA reads TGTGCCAGCAGCGTAGTGGGCGGGAGGGGTAATGAGCAGTTCTTC. This gives the protein CASSVVGGRGNEQFF.

V usage is TRBV27 and J usage is TRBJ2-7, with 8 bases matching TRBD2. The V and J ends lost 2 bases and 4 bases, in that order; junction bases with no gene match: 4. The CDR3 sequence is 14 residues long. Germline V CDR1 and CDR2: MNHEY, SMNVEV (reference sequence). The CDR3 sequence: CASSLRAGVYEQYF. CDR3 nucleotides: TGTGCCAGCAGTTTACGAGCGGGAGTATACGAGCAGTACTTC.

On this clone itself: One end of the junction does not line up with germline, which may come from a read error. V gene TRBV27 combines with J gene TRBJ1-2; TRBD1 agrees at 9 bases. This CDR3 is built from 13 residues. Germline V CDR1 and CDR2: MNHEY, SMNVEV (reference sequence). CDR3 DNA: TGTGCCAGCAGACAAGACTATACAGGGGGCGCGAGCTTC. This translates into CASRQDYTGGASF.

The chain employs TRBV6-5 and TRBJ1-1, with D hard to call. Between the trimmed V and J ends, which lost 0 bases and 4 bases, there was a span of 15 bases. The length of the CDR3 is 16 residues. The germline gives CDR1 MNHEY, CDR2 SVGAGI. The CDR3 protein is CASSYSLGALGTEAFF. The CDR3 DNA follows: TGTGCCAGCAGTTACTCCCTGGGAGCCTTAGGCACTGAAGCTTTCTTT.

This clone appeared once. J is TRBJ2-5 and V is TRBV5-1, with 9 nucleotides matching TRBD2. This CDR3 has 16 amino acids. V shed 2 bases, J shed 0 bases, and the junction held 5 bases outside the gene matches. Germline CDR1 and CDR2: SGHRS and YFSETQ. The CDR3 bases are TGCGCCAGCAGCTTCCTCCTAGCGGGGTACCAAGAGACCCAGTACTTC. It translates to CASSFLLAGYQETQYF. The full variable domain, in which reference TRBV5-1 and TRBJ2-5 provide the parts outside the CDR3, is KAGVTQTPRYLIKTRGQQVTLSCSPISGHRSVSWYQQTPGQGLQFLFEYFSETQRNKGNFPGRFSGRQFSNSRSEMNVSTLELGDSALYLCASSFLLAGYQETQYFGPGTRLLVL.

The rearrangement uses TRBV5-1 and TRBJ2-1; D gene unclear. Germline V gene data show CDR1 as SGHRS and CDR2 as YFSETQ. V was shortened by 0 bases and J by 2 bases, with 3 bases between the two germline ends. CDR3 size: 13 residues. CDR3 sequence: CASSLDTYNEQFF. CDR3 sequence (DNA): TGCGCCAGCAGCTTGGATACCTACAATGAGCAGTTCTTC.

V gene TRBV27 combines with J gene TRBJ1-2, with 9 bases aligning to TRBD1. This CDR3 spans 14 amino acids. Germline CDR1 and CDR2: MNHEY and SMNVEV (reference sequence). V was clipped by 2 bases and J by 8 bases; unmatched bases: 6. The CDR3 sequence is CASSLSRTGAGYTF. The CDR3 region has the DNA TGTGCCAGCAGTTTAAGTCGGACAGGGGCCGGCTACACCTTC.

V and J are TRBV5-1 and TRBJ2-7; 8 bases align to TRBD1. Germline lookup yields CDR1 SGHRS and CDR2 YFSETQ. The CDR3 totals 15 residues. V gave up 3 bases and J gave up 4 bases; unmatched junction bases: 9. The DNA of the CDR3 is TGCGCCAGCAGCTACCTCGGGACAGGAGCTTACGAGCAGTACTTC. It specifies CASSYLGTGAYEQYF.

The rearrangement uses TRBV19 and TRBJ1-5, with a weak D call TRBD1 (5 bases). Germline V gene sequence: CDR1 LNHDA, CDR2 SQIVND (reference sequence). The V end lost 5 bases, the J end lost 4 bases, and 12 bases lay between the germline ends. This CDR3 comprises 14 residues. The CDR3: CASSGASGNQPQHF. CDR3 nucleotide sequence: TGTGCCAGTAGTGGGGCCAGTGGGAATCAGCCCCAGCATTTT.

The gene calls are TRBV18 and TRBJ2-1, with a weak D call TRBD1 (6 bases). V dropped 2 bases and J dropped 2 bases, with 13 bases sitting between them. CDR3 size: 16 residues. The germline V gene encodes CDR1 KGHSH and CDR2 LQKENI. CDR3 region: CASSPAQGLTYNEQFF. CDR3 nucleotides: TGTGCCAGCTCACCAGCACAGGGTCTTACCTACAATGAGCAGTTCTTC.

This clone came up once. Written as DNA, the CDR3 is TGTGCCAGCAGCGTAGTCGGGGGGTTACCCGGGGAGCTGTTTTTT. As protein: CASSVVGGLPGELFF. The chain has TRBV11-2 and TRBJ2-2; TRBD2 matches at 7 bases. The V gene's germline CDR1 is SGHAT and CDR2 FQNNGV. V was clipped by 5 bases and J by 6 bases; unmatched bases: 9. The CDR3 totals 15 residues.